Below are 11 T cell receptor beta chains sequenced from a single sample in a study of blood T cell repertoires in COVID-19. Assay used: immunoSEQ multiplex PCR; TCRdb lists only in-frame clones, some missing. The sample carries 200,000 to 250,000 clones, more than 75% recorded once. Specimen: peripheral blood. The receptor source for this set is a woman in her 30s who had recovered from COVID-19.

In this sample, this clone turned up once. This sequence joins TRBV19 and TRBJ2-7; 11 bases map to TRBD1. V dropped 3 bases and J dropped 6; count of bases not matched to a gene: 7. The CDR3 covers 15 residues. Germline CDR1 LNHDA, CDR2 SQIVND (reference sequence). The DNA of the CDR3 is TGTGCCAGTAGTATGAACGGACAGGGGGCGGTCGAGCAGTACTTC. Its protein product is CASSMNGQGAVEQYF.

This clone appeared once. The chain employs TRBV24-1 and TRBJ2-1; 10 positions agree with TRBD2. The CDR3 has 16 amino acids. The germline V gene has CDR1 KGHDR and CDR2 SFDVKD. V lost 3 bases and J lost 5; bases outside the gene matches: 6. Here the CDR3 reads CATSDAPGLANNEQFF. The CDR3 bases are TGTGCCACCAGTGATGCTCCGGGACTAGCGAACAATGAGCAGTTCTTC.

This chain links TRBV24-1 with TRBJ2-1, with TRBD2 matching over 8 bases. The trim removed 6 bases at V and 7 bases at J, leaving 16 bases unmatched. The CDR3 is 17 amino acids. The germline gives CDR1 KGHDR, CDR2 SFDVKD. CDR3 sequence (DNA): TGTGCCACCAGTCCCACTCCCGGGGGGGGGAGGTGGAATGAGCAGTTCTTC. Its protein product is CATSPTPGGGRWNEQFF.

The rearrangement links TRBV10-3 to TRBJ1-2; D ambiguous. CDR1 and CDR2 from the germline V gene are ENHRY and SYGVKD. The CDR3 runs 16 residues. Trimming left V 3 bases short and J 1 base short, with 15 bases between. The CDR3 DNA sequence: TGTGCCATCAGTGACGCGTTTCGTGAAAATAACTATGGCTACACCTTC. Translation: CAISDAFRENNYGYTF.

This clone was detected only once. J is TRBJ2-7 and V is TRBV6-2 or TRBV6-3; D is unclear. Per germline, CDR1 MNHEY and CDR2 SVGEGT. The CDR3 is made up of 11 amino acids. V was clipped by 5 bases and J by 1 base, with 3 bases between them. The CDR3 protein is CASSHSYEQYF. The CDR3 DNA follows: TGTGCCAGCAGTCATTCCTACGAGCAGTACTTC.

This chain connects TRBV6-5 to TRBJ2-2; 11 positions agree with TRBD2. With V trimmed by 6 bases and J by 4 bases, 4 bases remained unmatched. The CDR3 is 15 amino acids. Germline values: CDR1 MNHEY, CDR2 SVGAGI. The CDR3 DNA reads TGTGCCAGCAGCCTAGGACTAGCGGGCACCGGGGAGCTGTTTTTT. Translated, it gives CASSLGLAGTGELFF.

The chain is built from TRBV13 and TRBJ2-1, with TRBD2 as a possible D gene (7 bases). In germline, CDR1 is PRHDT, CDR2 FYEKMQ (reference sequence). The CDR3 loop spans 13 amino acids. V was trimmed by 3 bases and J by 7 bases, leaving 10 bases between them. CDR3 sequence: CASSFRGANEQFF. CDR3 coding DNA: TGTGCCAGCAGCTTTCGGGGGGCGAATGAGCAGTTCTTC.

This clone was seen only a few times. The chain links TRBV27 to TRBJ2-1; 8 nucleotides line up with TRBD2. Germline CDR1 MNHEY, CDR2 SMNVEV (reference sequence). Trimming removed 2 bases from V and 8 bases from J; junction bases left unmatched: 8. The CDR3 length is 15 residues. CDR3 protein: CASSLAGGLVDEQFF. The CDR3 coding sequence is TGTGCCAGCAGTTTAGCGGGGGGCCTTGTAGATGAGCAGTTCTTC.

The rearrangement uses TRBV4-1 and TRBJ1-4, with 8 positions matching TRBD1. CDR3 length: 16 amino acids. Trimming removed 1 base from V and 8 bases from J; junction bases left unmatched: 9. CDR1 is MGHRA, CDR2 YSYEKL, per germline. CDR3 nucleotides: TGCGCCAGCAGCCAAGGACAGGGGATGCTAGGAGAAAAACTGTTTTTT. As protein: CASSQGQGMLGEKLFF.

The rearrangement uses TRBV10-2 and TRBJ2-1; D gene unclear. Germline V gene data show CDR1 as WSHSY and CDR2 as SAAADI. Trimming stripped 3 bases from V and 1 base from J, with 13 bases between. The CDR3 length is 16 residues. The chain's CDR3 is CASSDSSQESYNEQFF. DNA for the CDR3: TGCGCCAGCAGTGATAGTTCCCAAGAATCCTACAATGAGCAGTTCTTC.

The chain joins TRBV6-1 to TRBJ2-6; D uncertain. The CDR3 spans 16 residues. The germline V gene has CDR1 MNHNS and CDR2 SASEGT. V lost 0 bases and J lost 0, with 6 bases in between. In DNA form, the CDR3 reads TGTGCCAGCAGTGAAGCGCTCGGCTCTGGGGCCAACGTCCTGACTTTC. This sequence encodes CASSEALGSGANVLTF.